This TCR beta chain is from a study of technical replicates of blood from a handful of donors. The method was immunoSEQ multiplex PCR; TCRdb's version includes in-frame clones alone and lacks a portion of them. The sample has about 76,000 clones; roughly 85% are singletons. The CDR3 runs to 16 residues. Trimming pared 0 bases from V and 2 bases from J, leaving 14 bases between. Germline V gene lookup returns CDR1 MGHRA and CDR2 YSYEKL. Sample: PBMCs. The chain recombines TRBV4-1 with TRBJ2-7; D is possibly TRBD1 (5 bases). The receptor comes from a human donor in good health. Some clones in this sample may be carry-over from other donors' samples. CDR3 nucleotide sequence: TGCGCCAGCAGCCAAGATCCGAACAGGATTCCCTACGAGCAGTACTTC. Translated, it gives CASSQDPNRIPYEQYF.